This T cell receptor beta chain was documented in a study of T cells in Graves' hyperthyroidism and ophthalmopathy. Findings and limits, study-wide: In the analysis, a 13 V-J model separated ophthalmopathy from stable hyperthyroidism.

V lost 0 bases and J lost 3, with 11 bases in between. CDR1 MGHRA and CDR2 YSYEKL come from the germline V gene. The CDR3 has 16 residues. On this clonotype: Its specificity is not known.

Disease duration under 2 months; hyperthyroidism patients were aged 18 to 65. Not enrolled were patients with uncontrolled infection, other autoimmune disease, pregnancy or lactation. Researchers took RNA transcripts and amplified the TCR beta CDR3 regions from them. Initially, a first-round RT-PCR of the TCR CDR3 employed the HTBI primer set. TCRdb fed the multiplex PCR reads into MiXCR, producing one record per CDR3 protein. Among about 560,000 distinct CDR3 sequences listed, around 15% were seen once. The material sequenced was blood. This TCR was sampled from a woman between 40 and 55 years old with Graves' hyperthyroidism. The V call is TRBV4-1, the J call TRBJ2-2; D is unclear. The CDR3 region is CASSQEGRSYTGELFF. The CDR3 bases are TGCGCCAGCAGCCAAGAGGGCAGGAGTTACACCGGGGAGCTGTTTTTT.